This passage covers 16 T cell receptor beta chains from one sample sequenced in a study of CXCR3-negative and CXCR3-positive naive CD8 T cells. Study results and caveats: Researchers report that CXCR3-positive naive cells carry more hydrophobic TRB CDR3s than CXCR3-negative naive cells.

The antigens of these receptors remain unknown. cDNA libraries for TRB were generated by 5' RACE incorporating UMI labels. TCRdb reprocessed the 5' RACE reads and reports one entry per CDR3 protein, with no DNA. The table counts over 100,000 distinct CDR3 sequences; 0.41% lies in the top ten. Sequenced sample: naive CXCR3+ CD8+ T cells from blood. Subset noted: CD45RO-CCR7+CD27+CD95- naive CD8+ T cells expressing CXCR3 (TNR3+). These receptors came from a human donor in good health. Some clones in this sample may be carry-over from other donors' samples.

V gene TRBV7-3 combines with J gene TRBJ2-5; TCRdb picks TRBD1, but there is no DNA to check that call. Germline V gives CDR1 SGHTA, CDR2 FQGTGA. The CDR3 totals 14 residues. The CDR3 loop is CASSLIPGPETQYF.

V and J are TRBV7-2 and TRBJ2-3. CDR3 length equals 12 residues. Germline CDR1 reads SGHTA; CDR2 reads FQGNSA. The CDR3 sequence: CASSYMGDTQYF.

This rearrangement joins TRBV6-5 to TRBJ2-5; as DNA is missing, the TRBD1 call by TCRdb cannot be tested. The CDR3 runs to 14 residues. The germline V gene encodes CDR1 MNHEY and CDR2 SVGAGI. CDR3 in amino acids: CASSYGGRLETQYF.

The CDR3 here is CASGPQDRGQGYTF. The chain recombines TRBV12-5 with TRBJ1-2; TCRdb's D call of TRBD1 is untestable without DNA. The V gene's germline CDR1 is LGHNT and CDR2 FRNRAP. The CDR3 extends over 14 amino acids.

V usage is TRBV30 and J usage is TRBJ1-1. The CDR3 is 14 residues long. Germline CDR1 is GTSNPN and CDR2 is SVGIG (reference sequence). The CDR3: CAWSVDFLGTEAFF.

The V call is TRBV25-1, the J call TRBJ2-6. The CDR3 covers 12 residues. Germline-derived CDR1 and CDR2 are MGHDK and SYGVNS. CDR3 amino acids: CALGSGANVLTF.

The rearrangement joins TRBV19 to TRBJ2-7. The germline gives CDR1 LNHDA, CDR2 SQIVND (reference sequence). The CDR3 is 13 amino acids. The CDR3 protein is CASSMDRSYEQYF. Variable domain in full (rest from reference TRBV19 and TRBJ2-7): DGGITQSPKYLFRKEGQNVTLSCEQNLNHDAMYWYRQDPGQGLRLIYYSQIVNDFQKGDIAEGYSVSREKKESFPLTVTSAQKNPTAFYLCASSMDRSYEQYFGPGTRLTVT.

The V gene is TRBV29-1, the J gene TRBJ2-6. The germline V gene has CDR1 SQVTM and CDR2 ANQGSEA. This CDR3 contains 15 residues. The CDR3 region is CSVVFIRSGANVLTF.

The chain joins TRBV20-1 to TRBJ2-7; the D call from TCRdb, TRBD2, cannot be confirmed without DNA. CDR1 and CDR2 (germline): DFQATT, SNEGSKA (reference sequence). CDR3 length: 15 residues. The CDR3 is CSARKSRLPANEQYF.

The chain has TRBV5-6 and TRBJ2-7; without DNA, the TCRdb call of TRBD2 cannot be checked. This CDR3 contains 12 residues. Per the germline V gene, CDR1 is SGHDT and CDR2 is YYEEEE. The CDR3 protein is CASSTDSDEQYF.

The CDR3 is CATSDPRGLDNNEQFF. The rearrangement uses TRBV24-1 and TRBJ2-1; TCRdb indicates TRBD1, and absent DNA this call remains unverified. The germline V gene has CDR1 KGHDR and CDR2 SFDVKD. This CDR3 is 16 amino acids long.

The V gene is TRBV28, the J gene TRBJ2-1. This CDR3 region has 13 residues. The germline V gene encodes CDR1 MDHEN and CDR2 SYDVKM. The chain's CDR3 is CASSLFSVNEQFF.

The chain couples TRBV9 to TRBJ2-6; TCRdb picks TRBD1, but there is no DNA to check that call. This CDR3 spans 18 amino acids. Germline loops: CDR1 SGDLS, CDR2 YYNGEE. CDR3 in amino acids: CASSDGQGAPSGANVLTF.

The CDR3 sequence: CASSLYMNTEAFF. The V and J genes are TRBV28 and TRBJ1-1. In germline, CDR1 is MDHEN, CDR2 SYDVKM. The length of the CDR3 is 13 residues. Using reference TRBV28 and TRBJ1-1 for the parts outside the CDR3, the full variable domain is DVKVTQSSRYLVKRTGEKVFLECVQDMDHENMFWYRQDPGLGLRLIYFSYDVKMKEKGDIPEGYSVSREKKERFSLILESASTNQTSMYLCASSLYMNTEAFFGQGTRLTVV.

This chain joins TRBV6-2 or TRBV6-3 and TRBJ2-1; TCRdb lists TRBD1, though no DNA is available to test this call. Germline values: CDR1 MNHEY, CDR2 SVGEGT. The CDR3 length is 13 residues. The CDR3 protein is CASSYSRDGHQFF.

This chain links TRBV2 with TRBJ2-3. Germline values: CDR1 SNHLY, CDR2 FYNNEI. The CDR3 has 11 amino acids. CDR3: CASRWTDTQYF.